This T cell receptor beta chain was identified in a study of vaccination effects on CD4 cells after COVID-19. Antigen-specific CD4+ T cell clonotypes were called by their expansion after viral peptide-pool culture in ViraFEST. Researchers isolated CD4+ T cells once around 11 days of culture had elapsed. BNT162b2 vaccine or mRNA-1273 vaccine was given to participants in two doses. Vaccine recipients, nucleocapsid antibody negative, had no prior SARS-CoV-2 infection. This CDR3 spans 15 amino acids. Germline CDR1 is SGHDT and CDR2 is YYEEEE. Study-wide findings and caveats: Infection- and vaccine-induced clones contracted markedly late after vaccination. Researchers reported few convalescent patients and no early post-infection timepoints in the study.

About this clone: Antigen specificity is unknown. At one end, the junction sequence differs from germline, possibly due to a read error.

Clones were sequenced by immunoSEQ multiplex PCR, and TCRdb holds only the in-frame ones, with some missing. The sample shows roughly 34,000 clones, roughly four fifths of them seen only once. The rearrangement joins TRBV5-6 to TRBJ1-1; 8 bases match TRBD1. This clonotype was obtained from a human donor who received a COVID-19 vaccine. Some clones in this sample may be carry-over from other donors' samples. The input for sequencing was CD4+ T cells from PBMCs cultured with HCoV-NL63 spike peptides, taken after COVID-19 vaccination. The CDR3 spells CASRLETGVDTEAFF. The CDR3 nucleotides are TGTGCCAGCAGGTTGGAGACAGGGGTGGACACTGAAGCTTTCTTT. Full variable domain (rest looked up from reference TRBV5-6 and TRBJ1-1): DAGVTQSPTHLIKTRGQQVTLRCSPKSGHDTVSWYQQALGQGPQFIFQYYEEEERQRGNFPDRFSGHQFPNYSSELNVNALLLGDSALYLCASRLETGVDTEAFFGQGTRLTVV.